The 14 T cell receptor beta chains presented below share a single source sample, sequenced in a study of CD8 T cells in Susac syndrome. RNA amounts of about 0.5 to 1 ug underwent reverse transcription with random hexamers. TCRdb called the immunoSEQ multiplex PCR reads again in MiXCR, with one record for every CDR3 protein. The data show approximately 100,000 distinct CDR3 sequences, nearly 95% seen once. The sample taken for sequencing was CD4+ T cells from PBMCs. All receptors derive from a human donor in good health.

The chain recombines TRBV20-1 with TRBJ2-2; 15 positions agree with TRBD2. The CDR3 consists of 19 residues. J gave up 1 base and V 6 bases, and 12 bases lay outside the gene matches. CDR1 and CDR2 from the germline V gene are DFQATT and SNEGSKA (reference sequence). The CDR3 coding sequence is TGCAGTGCCCTCGATCTAGGGGGACTAGCGGGGGGGAACACCGGGGAGCTGTTTTTT. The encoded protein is CSALDLGGLAGGNTGELFF.

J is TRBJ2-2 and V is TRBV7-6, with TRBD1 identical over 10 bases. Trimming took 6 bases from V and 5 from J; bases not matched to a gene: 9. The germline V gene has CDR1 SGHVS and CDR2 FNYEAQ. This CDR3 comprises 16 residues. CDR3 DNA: TGTGCCAGCAGGGCCCCCGACAGGGGGCTGACCGGGGAGCTGTTTTTT. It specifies CASRAPDRGLTGELFF.

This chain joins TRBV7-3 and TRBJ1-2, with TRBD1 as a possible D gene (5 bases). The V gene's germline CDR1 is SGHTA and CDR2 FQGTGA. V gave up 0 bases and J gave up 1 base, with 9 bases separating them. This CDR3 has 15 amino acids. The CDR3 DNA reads TGTGCCAGCAGCTTAACAGGGGCCCATAACTATGGCTACACCTTC. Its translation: CASSLTGAHNYGYTF.

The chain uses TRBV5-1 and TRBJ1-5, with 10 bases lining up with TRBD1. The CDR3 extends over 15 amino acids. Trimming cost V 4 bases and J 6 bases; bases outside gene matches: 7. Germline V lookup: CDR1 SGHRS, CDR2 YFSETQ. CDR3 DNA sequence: TGCGCCAGCAGCGTCGGGACAGGGGAATTTCAGCCCCAGCATTTT. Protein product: CASSVGTGEFQPQHF.

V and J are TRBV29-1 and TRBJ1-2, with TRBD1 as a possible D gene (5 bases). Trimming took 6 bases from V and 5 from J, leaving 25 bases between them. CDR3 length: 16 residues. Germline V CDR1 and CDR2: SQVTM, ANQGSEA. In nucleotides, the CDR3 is TGCAGCGTCGCCCGGGCGTCCGGAAGGGGTTATTATGGCTACACCTTC. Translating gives CSVARASGRGYYGYTF.

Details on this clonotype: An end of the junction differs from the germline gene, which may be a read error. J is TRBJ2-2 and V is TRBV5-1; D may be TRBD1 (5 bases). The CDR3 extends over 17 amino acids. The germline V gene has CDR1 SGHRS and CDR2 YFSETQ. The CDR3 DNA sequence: TGTACCGACCCACCGGACAATTCCCGTGTCTATTCCGGGGAGCTGTTTTTT. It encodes CTDPPDNSRVYSGELFF.

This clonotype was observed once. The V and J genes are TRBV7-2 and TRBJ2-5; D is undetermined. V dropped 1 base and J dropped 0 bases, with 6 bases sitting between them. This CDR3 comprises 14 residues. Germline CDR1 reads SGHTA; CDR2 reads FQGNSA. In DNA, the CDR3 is TGTGCCAGCAGCTTAGGGATAGACCAAGAGACCCAGTACTTC. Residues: CASSLGIDQETQYF.

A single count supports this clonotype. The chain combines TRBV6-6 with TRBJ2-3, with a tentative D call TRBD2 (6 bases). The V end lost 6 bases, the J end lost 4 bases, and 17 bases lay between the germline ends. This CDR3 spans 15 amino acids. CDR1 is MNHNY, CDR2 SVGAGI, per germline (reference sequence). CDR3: CASSTATGVPDTQYF. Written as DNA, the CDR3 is TGTGCCAGCAGCACCGCTACGGGGGTTCCAGATACGCAGTATTTT.

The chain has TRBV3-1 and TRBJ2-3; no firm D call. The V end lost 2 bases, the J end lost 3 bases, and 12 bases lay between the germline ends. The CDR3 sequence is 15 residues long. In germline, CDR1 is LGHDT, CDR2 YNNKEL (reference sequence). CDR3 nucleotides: TGTGCCAGCAGCCAATGGGCATCGACGACAGATACGCAGTATTTT. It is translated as CASSQWASTTDTQYF.

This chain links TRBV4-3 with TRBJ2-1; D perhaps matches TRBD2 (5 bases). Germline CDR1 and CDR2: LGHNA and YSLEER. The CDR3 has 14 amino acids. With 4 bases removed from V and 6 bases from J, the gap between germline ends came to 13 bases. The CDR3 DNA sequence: TGCGCCAGCAGCCTTCAGGAGGTGGGCAATGAGCAGTTCTTC. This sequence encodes CASSLQEVGNEQFF.

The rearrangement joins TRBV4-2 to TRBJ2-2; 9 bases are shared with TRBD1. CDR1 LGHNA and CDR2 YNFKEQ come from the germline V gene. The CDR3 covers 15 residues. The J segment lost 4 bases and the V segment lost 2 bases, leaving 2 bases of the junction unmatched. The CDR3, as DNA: TGTGCCAGCAGCCAACTGACAGGGGGCACCGGGGAGCTGTTTTTT. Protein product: CASSQLTGGTGELFF.

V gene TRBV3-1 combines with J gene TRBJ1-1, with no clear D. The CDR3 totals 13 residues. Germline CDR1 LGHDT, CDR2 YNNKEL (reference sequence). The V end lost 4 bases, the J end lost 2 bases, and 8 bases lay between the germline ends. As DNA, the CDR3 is TGTGCCAGCAGCCCCCCCCGAAACACTGAAGCTTTCTTT. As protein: CASSPPRNTEAFF.

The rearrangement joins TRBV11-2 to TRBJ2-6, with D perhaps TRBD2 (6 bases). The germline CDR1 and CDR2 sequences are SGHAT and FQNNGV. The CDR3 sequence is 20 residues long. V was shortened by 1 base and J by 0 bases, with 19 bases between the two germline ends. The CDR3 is CASSLGKPWRGGSGANVLTF. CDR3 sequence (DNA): TGTGCCAGCAGCTTAGGAAAACCGTGGCGGGGCGGCTCTGGGGCCAACGTCCTGACTTTC.

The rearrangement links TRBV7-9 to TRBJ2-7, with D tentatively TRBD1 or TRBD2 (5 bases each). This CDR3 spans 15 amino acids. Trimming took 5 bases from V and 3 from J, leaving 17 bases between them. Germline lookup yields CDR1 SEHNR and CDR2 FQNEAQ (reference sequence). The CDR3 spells CASSPGSSTFYEQYF. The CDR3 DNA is TGTGCCAGCAGCCCAGGGAGTTCAACCTTCTACGAGCAGTACTTC.